These 18 T cell receptor beta chains were sequenced from one sample in a study of neurological immune-mediated disorders. TCRdb itself ran the 5' RACE reads through MiXCR, one entry per CDR3 protein. The data contain roughly 90,000 distinct CDR3 sequences, approximately 3.5% of them seen just once; the ten biggest clones take up about 3%. Sample: PBMCs. These receptors all come from a woman in her forties or fifties with multiple sclerosis.

This clonotype was seen many times. The DNA for the CDR3 is TGTGCCAGCAGCCCGAGCGGGGGAGCCTACGAGCAGTACTTC. Translating gives CASSPSGGAYEQYF. V and J are TRBV25-1 and TRBJ2-7; 8 bases are shared with TRBD2. J was trimmed by 2 bases and V by 6 bases; bases with no gene match: 6. This CDR3 has 14 amino acids. Germline-derived CDR1 and CDR2 are MGHDK and SYGVNS.

A note on this clonotype: One end of the junction is discordant with germline, which a read error may explain. J is TRBJ2-7 and V is TRBV5-1; TRBD2 might be the D (5 bases). The CDR3 runs 14 residues. CDR1 and CDR2 from the germline V gene are SGHRS and YFSETQ. CDR3 loop: CASSLPGSGHEQKF. DNA of the CDR3: TGCGCCAGCAGCTTACCGGGATCGGGCCACGAGCAGAAGTTC.

There are a few counts of this clonotype. CDR3 nucleotide sequence: TGTGCCAGCAGCGTACGGGGGGACAGGGGGTTTTACAATGAGCAGTTCTTC. Translation: CASSVRGDRGFYNEQFF. The chain joins TRBV9 to TRBJ2-1; 11 bases align to TRBD1. This CDR3 is 17 amino acids long. Trimming took 1 base from V and 4 from J; bases not matched to a gene: 7. Germline V gene data show CDR1 as SGDLS and CDR2 as YYNGEE.

This clonotype has at least ten counts. The CDR3 region is CASSTGTAEAFF. DNA for the CDR3: TGTGCCAGCAGCACCGGGACAGCCGAAGCTTTCTTT. The chain links TRBV7-8 to TRBJ1-1, with TRBD1 matching 7 bases. Germline values: CDR1 SGHVS, CDR2 FQNEAQ. Trimming at V came to 5 bases and at J to 8 bases, leaving 5 bases not matched to a gene. This CDR3 spans 12 amino acids.

The table lists this clonotype with many counts. The chain recombines TRBV7-9 with TRBJ2-7; D gene ambiguous. The CDR3 length is 17 residues. V lost 0 bases to trimming and J lost 2 bases, with 17 bases between them. From germline, CDR1 is SEHNR and CDR2 FQNEAQ (reference sequence). CDR3: CASSLAGIVLGTYEQYF. The CDR3 DNA sequence: TGTGCCAGCAGCTTAGCGGGGATAGTTCTCGGAACCTACGAGCAGTACTTC.

This clonotype was detected ten times or more. The genes are TRBV18 and TRBJ2-7; D assignment may be TRBD1 or TRBD2 (5 bases each). CDR1 and CDR2 (germline): KGHSH, LQKENI. Trimming took off 3 bases at V and 4 bases at J, with 10 bases between the two ends. The CDR3 has 13 residues. CDR3: CASSPSGRYEQYF. CDR3 coding DNA: TGTGCCAGCTCACCCTCAGGGAGATACGAGCAGTACTTC.

This clonotype was recorded many times. The rearrangement links TRBV21-1 to TRBJ1-6. TRBV21-1 is marked as a pseudogene. The CDR3 sequence is 14 residues long. The CDR3 loop reads CASSNGHNNSPLHF. CDR3 sequence (DNA): TGTGCCAGCAGCAACGGCCACAATAATTCACCCCTCCACTTT.

The sample holds many counts of this clonotype. This chain links TRBV5-1 with TRBJ1-2; 9 positions agree with TRBD1. V dropped 0 bases and J dropped 6; count of bases not matched to a gene: 6. CDR1 is SGHRS and CDR2 is YFSETQ in the germline V gene. This CDR3 spans 15 amino acids. The CDR3 nucleotides are TGCGCCAGCAGCTTGGACCCACAGGGGGCAAATGGCTACACCTTC. As protein: CASSLDPQGANGYTF.

In its sample, this clonotype was seen many times. The chain couples TRBV20-1 to TRBJ1-4; perhaps TRBD1 as D (5 bases). Trimming shortened V by 0 bases and J by 8 bases, and 16 bases separated the two germline ends. Looked up from germline, CDR1 is DFQATT and CDR2 is SNEGSKA (reference sequence). This CDR3 has 15 residues. The DNA of the CDR3 is TGCAGTGCTAGAGATCTCAGGGAAGGTCGCGAAAAACTGTTTTTT. Its translation is CSARDLREGREKLFF.

This clonotype is labeled medium-sized. V gene TRBV12-3 or TRBV12-4 combines with J gene TRBJ1-1, with 7 bases aligning to TRBD1. This CDR3 is 11 amino acids long. Losses at the gene ends were 5 bases for V and 11 bases for J; bases not matched to a gene: 5. CDR3 sequence: CASSRTGEAFF. In DNA, the CDR3 is TGTGCCAGCAGTAGAACAGGGGAGGCTTTCTTT.

This clonotype showed up many times. CDR3 loop: CASSLDRAAQYF. The CDR3, as DNA: TGTGCCAGCAGCTTAGACAGGGCTGCCCAGTACTTC. This chain connects TRBV7-2 to TRBJ2-5, with D perhaps TRBD1 (6 bases). The CDR3 contains 12 residues. Trimming took 1 base from V and 9 from J, leaving 9 bases between them. Germline V gene data show CDR1 as SGHTA and CDR2 as FQGNSA.

This clonotype was picked up many times. V usage is TRBV12-3 or TRBV12-4 and J usage is TRBJ2-5, with D uncertain. Trimming cost V 3 bases and J 5 bases, with 7 bases left between them. The CDR3 runs 12 residues. In nucleotides, the CDR3 is TGTGCCAGCAGTTTGCTACGGGAGACCCAGTACTTC. This codes for CASSLLRETQYF.

This clonotype was seen ten or more times. The rearrangement links TRBV7-2 to TRBJ2-1; D gene uncertain. V lost 1 base and J 9 bases, leaving 7 bases between the germline ends. CDR1 and CDR2 (germline): SGHTA, FQGNSA. The CDR3 loop spans 12 amino acids. CDR3 region: CASSLDVREQFF. CDR3 DNA sequence: TGTGCCAGCAGCTTAGATGTCCGTGAGCAGTTCTTC. Filled out from reference TRBV7-2 and TRBJ2-1, the complete variable domain reads GAGVSQSPSNKVTEKGKDVELRCDPISGHTALYWYRQSLGQGLEFLIYFQGNSAPDKSGLPSDRFSAERTGGSVSTLTIQRTQQEDSAVYLCASSLDVREQFFGPGTRLTVL.

This clonotype was seen only a few times. Compared with germline, one end of the junction differs, possibly owing to a read error. The V and J genes are TRBV18 and TRBJ2-5, with D unresolved. The germline V gene has CDR1 KGHSH and CDR2 LQKENI. The CDR3 runs to 13 residues. The CDR3 sequence is CASSPVTLENQYF. The CDR3 bases are TGTGCCAGCTCACCGGTGACTTTAGAGAACCAGTACTTC.

This clonotype was counted between two and nine times. Possible read error: a much larger clone is one base away. The chain recombines TRBV11-2 with TRBJ2-5; 7 bases align to TRBD2. The germline gives CDR1 SGHAT, CDR2 FQNNGV. CDR3 length: 15 amino acids. The CDR3 coding sequence is TGTGACAGCAGTGCGGGGGTGGGCCTCGGAGAGACCCAGTACTTC. Its translation is CDSSAGVGLGETQYF.

This clonotype occurred many times. This rearrangement joins TRBV20-1 to TRBJ1-5, with a tentative D call TRBD1 (6 bases). The CDR3 is made up of 17 amino acids. Germline-derived CDR1 and CDR2 are DFQATT and SNEGSKA (reference sequence). V was pared by 4 bases and J by 7 bases, with 26 bases between. The CDR3: CSAKLSGVGGLRQPQHF. DNA of the CDR3: TGCAGTGCTAAATTGAGTGGCGTGGGGGGGCTGAGACAGCCCCAGCATTTT.

This clonotype was counted many times. V usage is TRBV29-1 and J usage is TRBJ1-2; 7 positions match TRBD1. Losses at the gene ends were 4 bases for V and 5 bases for J; bases not matched to a gene: 4. Germline-derived CDR1 and CDR2 are SQVTM and ANQGSEA. CDR3 length equals 12 residues. In nucleotides, the CDR3 is TGCAGCGTTGGACAGGGACCGTATGGCTACACCTTC. It specifies CSVGQGPYGYTF.

The table lists this clonotype with many counts. The gene calls are TRBV29-1 and TRBJ2-7; 10 nucleotides match TRBD1. The CDR3 has 14 residues. J gave up 2 bases and V 4 bases, and 5 bases lay outside the gene matches. Germline V CDR1 and CDR2: SQVTM, ANQGSEA. In nucleotides, the CDR3 is TGCAGCGTTGTTGGTGGGACAGGGGCCTACGAGCAGTACTTC. Translating gives CSVVGGTGAYEQYF.